These 10 T cell receptor beta chains share one sample of origin, sequenced in a study of T cells after yellow fever vaccination. MiXCR, applied by TCRdb to the 5' RACE reads, yields one record per CDR3 protein. The sample records hundreds of thousands of distinct CDR3 sequences, roughly 8.7% being singletons. This material consisted of PBMCs, taken on the day of the first yellow fever vaccination. These receptors were obtained from a young man who received the YFV17D yellow fever vaccine.

The V and J genes are TRBV6-2 or TRBV6-3 and TRBJ2-1; D is possibly TRBD1 (5 bases). The CDR3 loop spans 14 amino acids. Germline loops: CDR1 MNHEY, CDR2 SVGEGT. Trimming stripped 3 bases from V and 9 bases from J, with 15 bases between. The CDR3 region is CASSYVGRVFEQFF. CDR3 nucleotide sequence: TGTGCCAGCAGTTATGTTGGCAGGGTTTTTGAGCAGTTCTTC.

This clonotype was picked up many times. This chain connects TRBV9 to TRBJ2-3, with 10 bases identical to TRBD2. The ends lost 0 bases at V and 5 bases at J; junction bases unmatched: 9. This CDR3 has 17 residues. Germline CDR1 and CDR2: SGDLS and YYNGEE. In nucleotides, the CDR3 is TGTGCCAGCAGCGTAGCCCCTCTAGCGGGGGCCCAAGATACGCAGTATTTT. Amino acids: CASSVAPLAGAQDTQYF.

At least ten counts were recorded for this clonotype. The CDR3 sequence is CASSQGQGVAGYEQYF. The CDR3 DNA is TGTGCCAGCAGCCAAGGACAGGGGGTAGCCGGCTACGAGCAGTACTTC. The chain has TRBV7-2 and TRBJ2-7; 10 nucleotides line up with TRBD1. The CDR3 extends over 16 amino acids. Germline trimming cut 5 bases from V and 3 bases from J; bases unmatched to any gene: 10. Germline CDR1 is SGHTA and CDR2 is FQGNSA. Combining the CDR3 with reference TRBV7-2 and TRBJ2-7 gives the whole variable domain GAGVSQSPSNKVTEKGKDVELRCDPISGHTALYWYRQSLGQGLEFLIYFQGNSAPDKSGLPSDRFSAERTGGSVSTLTIQRTQQEDSAVYLCASSQGQGVAGYEQYFGPGTRLTVT.

This clonotype was found a few times. The chain combines TRBV27 with TRBJ1-4; D gene unclear. Germline-derived CDR1 and CDR2 are MNHEY and SMNVEV (reference sequence). The CDR3 is 15 amino acids. The germline V and J ends were trimmed by 3 bases and 0 bases, with 8 bases remaining between them. In DNA, the CDR3 is TGTGCCAGCAGTTTGGCGTTTGCAACTAATGAAAAACTGTTTTTT. It is translated as CASSLAFATNEKLFF.

This clonotype showed up many times. The chain is built from TRBV30 and TRBJ1-2, with a tentative D call TRBD1 (5 bases). Germline V CDR1 and CDR2: GTSNPN, SVGIG (reference sequence). V gave up 2 bases and J gave up 8 bases, with 18 bases separating them. There are 14 residues in the CDR3. CDR3 sequence: CAWSPDQGAGGYTF. In DNA, the CDR3 is TGTGCCTGGAGTCCGGACCAAGGGGCAGGAGGCTACACCTTC.

The sample holds a few counts of this clonotype. The chain links TRBV2 to TRBJ1-4, with D possibly being TRBD1 (5 bases). The CDR3 covers 14 residues. Germline V gene data show CDR1 as SNHLY and CDR2 as FYNNEI. V lost 6 bases and J lost 6, with 14 bases in between. The CDR3 sequence is CASSWTGVYEKLFF. The DNA of the CDR3 is TGTGCCAGCAGCTGGACGGGGGTTTATGAAAAACTGTTTTTT.

The V and J genes are TRBV20-1 and TRBJ2-7; D may be TRBD1 (5 bases). V lost 2 bases and J lost 3, with 11 bases in between. The CDR3 contains 13 residues. Germline assignment: CDR1 DFQATT and CDR2 SNEGSKA (reference sequence). In DNA form, the CDR3 reads TGCAGTGCTAGAACAGGAAACTTCTACGAGCAGTACTTC. Encoded protein: CSARTGNFYEQYF.

V gene TRBV12-3 or TRBV12-4 combines with J gene TRBJ2-5; 7 bases are a match to TRBD2. Trimming removed 6 bases from V and 5 bases from J; junction bases left unmatched: 9. This CDR3 comprises 14 residues. The CDR3 protein is CASRRRTRSETQYF. In nucleotides, the CDR3 is TGTGCCAGCAGGCGCAGGACTAGATCGGAGACCCAGTACTTC.

The sample holds a few counts of this clonotype. CDR3 bases: TGCGCCAGCAGCTTGGTAGGGACGCGATATAATTCACCCCTCCACTTT. This translates into CASSLVGTRYNSPLHF. J is TRBJ1-6 and V is TRBV5-1; weak D call: TRBD1 (5 bases). This CDR3 region has 16 residues. V shed 0 bases and J shed 4 bases, with 11 bases lying between them. Per germline, CDR1 SGHRS and CDR2 YFSETQ. The full variable domain, in which reference TRBV5-1 and TRBJ1-6 provide the parts outside the CDR3, is KAGVTQTPRYLIKTRGQQVTLSCSPISGHRSVSWYQQTPGQGLQFLFEYFSETQRNKGNFPGRFSGRQFSNSRSEMNVSTLELGDSALYLCASSLVGTRYNSPLHFGNGTRLTVT.

This clonotype was seen a few times. This chain joins TRBV6-5 and TRBJ2-1; 9 bases fit TRBD1. The CDR3 has 15 amino acids. Per germline, CDR1 MNHEY and CDR2 SVGAGI. V shed 10 bases and J 8 bases; nucleotides not matched to a gene: 15. The CDR3 bases are TGTGCCACCACTTCCCCCGGGACAGGGTCTTATGAGCAGTTCTTC. Translated, it gives CATTSPGTGSYEQFF.